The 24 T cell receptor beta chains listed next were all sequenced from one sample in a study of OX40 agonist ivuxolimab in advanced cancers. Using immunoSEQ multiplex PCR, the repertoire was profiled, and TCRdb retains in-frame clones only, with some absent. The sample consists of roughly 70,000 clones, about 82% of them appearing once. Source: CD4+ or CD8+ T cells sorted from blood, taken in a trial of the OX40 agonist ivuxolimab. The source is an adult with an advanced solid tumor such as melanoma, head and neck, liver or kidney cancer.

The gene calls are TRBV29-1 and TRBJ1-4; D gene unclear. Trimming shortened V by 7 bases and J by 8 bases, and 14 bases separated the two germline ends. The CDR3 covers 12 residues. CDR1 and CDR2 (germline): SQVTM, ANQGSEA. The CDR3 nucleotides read TGCAGCGCCGCAAGAGGTCAAGAAAAACTGTTTTTT. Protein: CSAARGQEKLFF.

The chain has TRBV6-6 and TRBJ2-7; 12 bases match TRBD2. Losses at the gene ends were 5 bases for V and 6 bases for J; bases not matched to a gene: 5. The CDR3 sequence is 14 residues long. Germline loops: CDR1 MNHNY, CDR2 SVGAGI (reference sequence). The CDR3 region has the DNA TGTGCCAGCAGTGCTAGCGGGGGGGCTCTCGAGCAGTACTTC. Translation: CASSASGGALEQYF.

CDR3 in amino acids: CASSRRAAYGYTF. In DNA form, the CDR3 reads TGTGCCAGCAGTCGCCGGGCCGCCTATGGCTACACCTTC. V is TRBV28 and J is TRBJ1-2; D unresolved. The CDR3 spans 13 residues. Germline CDR1 MDHEN, CDR2 SYDVKM. Trimming removed 5 bases at V and 4 bases at J, with 11 bases between.

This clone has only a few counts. CDR3 protein: CAAGGGNTEAFF. CDR3 sequence (DNA): TGTGCCGCCGGGGGAGGGAACACTGAAGCTTTCTTT. The chain recombines TRBV6-5 with TRBJ1-1; D may be TRBD1 (5 bases). CDR3 length equals 12 residues. Germline V gene lookup returns CDR1 MNHEY and CDR2 SVGAGI. V was shortened by 11 bases and J by 1 base, with 11 bases between the two germline ends.

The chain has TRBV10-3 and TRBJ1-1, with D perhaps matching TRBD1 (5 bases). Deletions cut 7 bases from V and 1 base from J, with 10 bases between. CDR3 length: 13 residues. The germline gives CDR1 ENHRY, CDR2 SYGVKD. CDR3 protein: CAINRQQNTEAFF. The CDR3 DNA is TGTGCCATCAATCGACAGCAGAACACTGAAGCTTTCTTT.

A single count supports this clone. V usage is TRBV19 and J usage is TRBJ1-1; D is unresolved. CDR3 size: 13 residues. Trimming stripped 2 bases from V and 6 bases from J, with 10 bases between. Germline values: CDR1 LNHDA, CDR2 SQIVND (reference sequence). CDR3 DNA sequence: TGTGCCAGTAGTATAAGTGGTTGGGCTGAAGCTTTCTTT. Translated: CASSISGWAEAFF.

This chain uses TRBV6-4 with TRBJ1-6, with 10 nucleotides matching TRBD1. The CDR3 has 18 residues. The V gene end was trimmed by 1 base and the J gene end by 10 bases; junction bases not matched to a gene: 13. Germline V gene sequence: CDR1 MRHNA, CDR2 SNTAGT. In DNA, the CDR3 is TGTGCCAGCAGTGACTTGCAAGCCGGGACAGGGGAATTATCACCCCTCCACTTT. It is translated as CASSDLQAGTGELSPLHF.

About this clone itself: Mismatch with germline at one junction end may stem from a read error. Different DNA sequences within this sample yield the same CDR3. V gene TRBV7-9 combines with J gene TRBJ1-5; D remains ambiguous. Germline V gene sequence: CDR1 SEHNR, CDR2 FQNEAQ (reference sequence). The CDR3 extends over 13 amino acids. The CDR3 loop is CASSLAGTRPQHF. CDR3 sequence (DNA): TGTGCCAGTAGCTTAGCAGGCACCAGACCCCAGCATTTT.

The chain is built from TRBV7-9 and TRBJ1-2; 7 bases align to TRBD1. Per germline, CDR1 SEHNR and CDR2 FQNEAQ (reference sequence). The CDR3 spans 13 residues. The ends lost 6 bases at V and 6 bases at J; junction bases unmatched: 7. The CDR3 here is CASSSTGLDGYTF. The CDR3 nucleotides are TGTGCCAGCAGTTCGACAGGGTTGGATGGCTACACCTTC. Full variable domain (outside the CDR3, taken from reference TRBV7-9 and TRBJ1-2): DTGVSQNPRHKITKRGQNVTFRCDPISEHNRLYWYRQTLGQGPEFLTYFQNEAQLEKSRLLSDRFSAERPKGSFSTLEIQRTEQGDSAMYLCASSSTGLDGYTFGSGTRLTVV.

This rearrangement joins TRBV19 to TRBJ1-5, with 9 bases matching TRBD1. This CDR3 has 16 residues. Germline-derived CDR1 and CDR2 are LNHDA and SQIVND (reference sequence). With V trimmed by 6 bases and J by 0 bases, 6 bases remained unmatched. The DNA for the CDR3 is TGTGCCAGTAGGTACAGGGGGCGGGTTAGCAATCAGCCCCAGCATTTT. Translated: CASRYRGRVSNQPQHF.

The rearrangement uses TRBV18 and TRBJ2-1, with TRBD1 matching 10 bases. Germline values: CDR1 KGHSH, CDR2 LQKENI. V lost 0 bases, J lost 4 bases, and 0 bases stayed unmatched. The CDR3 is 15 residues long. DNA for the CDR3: TGTGCCAGCTCACCACCGGGACAGGGGTACAATGAGCAGTTCTTC. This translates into CASSPPGQGYNEQFF. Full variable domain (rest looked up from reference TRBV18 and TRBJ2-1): NAGVMQNPRHLVRRRGQEARLRCSPMKGHSHVYWYRQLPEEGLKFMVYLQKENIIDESGMPKERFSAEFPKEGPSILRIQQVVRGDSAAYFCASSPPGQGYNEQFFGPGTRLTVL.

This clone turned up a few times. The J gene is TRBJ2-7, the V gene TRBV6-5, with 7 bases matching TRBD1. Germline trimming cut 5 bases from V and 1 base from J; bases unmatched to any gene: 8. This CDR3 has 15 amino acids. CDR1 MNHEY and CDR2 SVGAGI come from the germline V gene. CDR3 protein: CASSVLWDSSYEQYF. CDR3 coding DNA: TGTGCCAGCAGTGTGCTTTGGGACAGTTCCTACGAGCAGTACTTC.

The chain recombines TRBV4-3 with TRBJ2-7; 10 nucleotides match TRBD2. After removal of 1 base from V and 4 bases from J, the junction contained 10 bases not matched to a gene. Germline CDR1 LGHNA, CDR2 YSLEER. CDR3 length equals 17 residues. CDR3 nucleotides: TGCGCCAGCAGCCAAGGGGCCGGGACTAGCGTAGGGTACGAGCAGTACTTC. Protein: CASSQGAGTSVGYEQYF.

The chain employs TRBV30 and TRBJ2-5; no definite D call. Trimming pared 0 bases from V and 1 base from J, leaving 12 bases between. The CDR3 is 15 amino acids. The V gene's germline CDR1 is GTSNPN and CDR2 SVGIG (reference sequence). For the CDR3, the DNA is TGTGCCTGGAGTGTAGGCGGAAGAACCCAAGAGACCCAGTACTTC. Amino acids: CAWSVGGRTQETQYF.

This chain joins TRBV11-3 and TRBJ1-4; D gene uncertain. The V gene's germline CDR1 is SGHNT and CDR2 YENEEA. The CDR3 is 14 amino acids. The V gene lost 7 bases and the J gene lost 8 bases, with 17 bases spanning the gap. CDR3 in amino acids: CASTSRADGEKLFF. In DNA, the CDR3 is TGTGCCAGCACCTCACGGGCTGACGGGGAAAAACTGTTTTTT.

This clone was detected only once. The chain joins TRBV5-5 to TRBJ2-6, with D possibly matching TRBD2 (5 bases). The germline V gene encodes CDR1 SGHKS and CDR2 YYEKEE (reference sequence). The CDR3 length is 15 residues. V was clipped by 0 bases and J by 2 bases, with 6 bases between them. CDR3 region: CASSLGGAGANVLTF. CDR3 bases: TGTGCCAGCAGCTTGGGGGGAGCTGGGGCCAACGTCCTGACTTTC.

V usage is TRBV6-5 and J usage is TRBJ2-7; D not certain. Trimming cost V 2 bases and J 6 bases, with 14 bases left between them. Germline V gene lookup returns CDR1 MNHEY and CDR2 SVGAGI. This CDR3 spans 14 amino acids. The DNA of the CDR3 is TGTGCCAGCAGTTACCTCTCCCCGGGCGGCGAGCAGTACTTC. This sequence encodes CASSYLSPGGEQYF.

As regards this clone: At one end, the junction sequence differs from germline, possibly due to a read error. The CDR3 loop reads CASTGTGLYEQYF. CDR3 in DNA: TGTGCGAGCACCGGGACAGGACTCTACGAGCAGTACTTC. The chain combines TRBV6-1 with TRBJ2-7; 8 bases fit TRBD1. Per germline, CDR1 MNHNS and CDR2 SASEGT. The CDR3 sequence is 13 residues long.

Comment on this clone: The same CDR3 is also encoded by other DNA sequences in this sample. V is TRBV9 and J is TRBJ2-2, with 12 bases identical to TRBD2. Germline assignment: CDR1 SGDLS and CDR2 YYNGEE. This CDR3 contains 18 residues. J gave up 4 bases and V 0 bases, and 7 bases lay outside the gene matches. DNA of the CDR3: TGTGCCAGCAGCGTAGGTCTAGCGGGGGGGCCTGGCACCGGGGAGCTGTTTTTT. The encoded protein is CASSVGLAGGPGTGELFF. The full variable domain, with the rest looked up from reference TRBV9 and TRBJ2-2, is DSGVTQTPKHLITATGQRVTLRCSPRSGDLSVYWYQQSLDQGLQFLIQYYNGEERAKGNILERFSAQQFPDLHSELNLSSLELGDSALYFCASSVGLAGGPGTGELFFGEGSRLTVL.

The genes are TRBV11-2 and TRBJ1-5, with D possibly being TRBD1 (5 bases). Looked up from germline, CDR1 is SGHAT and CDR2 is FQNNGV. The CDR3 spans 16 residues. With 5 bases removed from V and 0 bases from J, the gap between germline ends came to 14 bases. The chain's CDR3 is CASSPGLSISNQPQHF. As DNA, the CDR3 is TGTGCCAGCAGCCCGGGACTGTCCATTAGCAATCAGCCCCAGCATTTT.

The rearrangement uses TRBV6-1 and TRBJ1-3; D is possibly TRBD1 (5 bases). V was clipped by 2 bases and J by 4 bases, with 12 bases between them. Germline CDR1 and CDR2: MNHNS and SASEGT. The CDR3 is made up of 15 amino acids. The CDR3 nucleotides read TGTGCCAGCAGTGAATCTTGGGGACTCGGAAACACCATATATTTT. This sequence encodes CASSESWGLGNTIYF.

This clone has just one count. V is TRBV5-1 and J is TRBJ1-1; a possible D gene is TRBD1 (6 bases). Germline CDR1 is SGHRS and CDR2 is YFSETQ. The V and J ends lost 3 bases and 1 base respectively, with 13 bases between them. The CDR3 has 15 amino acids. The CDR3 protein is CASSSTPDRNTEAFF. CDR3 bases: TGCGCCAGCAGCTCTACCCCGGACAGGAACACTGAAGCTTTCTTT.

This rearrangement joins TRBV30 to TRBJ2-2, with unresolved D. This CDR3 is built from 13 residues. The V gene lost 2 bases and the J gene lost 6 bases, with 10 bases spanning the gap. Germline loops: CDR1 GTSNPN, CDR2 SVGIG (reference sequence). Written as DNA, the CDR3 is TGTGCCTGGAGTTTGACTGGGGCCGGGGAGCTGTTTTTT. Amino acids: CAWSLTGAGELFF.

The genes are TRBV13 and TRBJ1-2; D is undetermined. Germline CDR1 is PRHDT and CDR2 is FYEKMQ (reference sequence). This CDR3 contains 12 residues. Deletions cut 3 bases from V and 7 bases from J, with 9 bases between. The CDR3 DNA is TGTGCCAGCAGCTTGGTATGGGGTGGCTACACCTTC. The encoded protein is CASSLVWGGYTF.